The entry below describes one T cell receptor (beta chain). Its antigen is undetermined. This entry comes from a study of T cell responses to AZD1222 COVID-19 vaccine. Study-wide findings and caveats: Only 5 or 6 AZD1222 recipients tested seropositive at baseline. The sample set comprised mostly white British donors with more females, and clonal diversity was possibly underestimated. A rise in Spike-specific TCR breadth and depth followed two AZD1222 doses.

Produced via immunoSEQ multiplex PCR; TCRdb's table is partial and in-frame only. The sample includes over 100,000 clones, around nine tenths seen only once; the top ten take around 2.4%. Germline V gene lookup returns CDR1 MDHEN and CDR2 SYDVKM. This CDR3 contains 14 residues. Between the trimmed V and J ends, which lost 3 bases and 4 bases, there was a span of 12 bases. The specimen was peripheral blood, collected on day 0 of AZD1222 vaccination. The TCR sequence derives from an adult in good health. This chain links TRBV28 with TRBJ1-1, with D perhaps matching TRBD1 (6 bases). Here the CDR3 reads CASSLAQGRTEAFF. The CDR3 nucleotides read TGTGCCAGCAGTTTGGCACAGGGACGCACTGAAGCTTTCTTT.